The 32 T cell receptor beta chains reported below all come from one sample, sequenced in a study of vaccination effects on CD4 cells after COVID-19. The antigens these receptors bind are not known. Expansion of antigen-specific CD4+ T cells with viral peptide pools was carried out by the ViraFEST assay before sequencing. Scientists isolated CD4+ T cells after a roughly 10-day culture period ended. Each participant was administered two doses of either the BNT162b2 or the mRNA-1273 vaccine. The data were produced by immunoSEQ multiplex PCR, yet TCRdb's version contains in-frame clones alone and is incomplete. The data show about 72,000 clones, with about 80% seen just once and around 1.3% held by the top ten. The sample in question was CD4+ T cells from PBMCs cultured with HCoV-229E spike peptides, obtained after COVID-19 vaccination. Source of these receptors: a human donor who received a COVID-19 vaccine.

As regards this clone: A junction end diverges from the germline sequence, so it may reflect a read error. This rearrangement joins TRBV18 to TRBJ1-2; D is uncertain. Germline-derived CDR1 and CDR2 are KGHSH and LQKENI. There are 13 residues in the CDR3. The CDR3 bases are TGTGCCAGCTCACCAGGCCTCCGAGAGGGCTACATCTTC. Residues: CASSPGLREGYIF. The whole variable domain, filled in from reference TRBV18 and TRBJ1-2, reads NAGVMQNPRHLVRRRGQEARLRCSPMKGHSHVYWYRQLPEEGLKFMVYLQKENIIDESGMPKERFSAEFPKEGPSILRIQQVVRGDSAAYFCASSPGLREGYIFGSGTRLTVV.

The genes are TRBV19 and TRBJ1-1; possible D gene TRBD1, 6 bases. The germline CDR1 and CDR2 sequences are LNHDA and SQIVND (reference sequence). Trimming took off 5 bases at V and 0 bases at J, with 19 bases between the two ends. There are 17 residues in the CDR3. The CDR3 DNA reads TGTGCCAGTAGTCTGCGGACAGCGAGACCTATGAACACTGAAGCTTTCTTT. It yields the protein CASSLRTARPMNTEAFF.

This clone has only a few counts. This chain connects TRBV7-3 to TRBJ2-2, with TRBD2 matching 9 bases. V dropped 4 bases and J dropped 5; count of bases not matched to a gene: 5. The CDR3 totals 15 residues. CDR1 and CDR2 (germline): SGHTA, FQGTGA. This CDR3 is CASSYNSGGTGELFF. The CDR3 nucleotides are TGTGCCAGCAGCTACAACAGCGGGGGGACCGGGGAGCTGTTTTTT.

This chain links TRBV2 with TRBJ1-2; tentative D call: TRBD1 (6 bases). V was trimmed by 2 bases and J by 2 bases, leaving 15 bases between them. CDR3 length: 16 amino acids. CDR1 is SNHLY and CDR2 is FYNNEI in the germline V gene. CDR3 in DNA: TGTGCCAGCAGTGAACCCCGGGGGGCACTCAACTATGGCTACACCTTC. Encoded protein: CASSEPRGALNYGYTF.

This chain uses TRBV2 with TRBJ2-1; D remains unclear. The V end was cut by 7 bases, the J end by 7 bases, with 14 bases between. Looked up from germline, CDR1 is SNHLY and CDR2 is FYNNEI. The CDR3 spans 13 residues. CDR3 in amino acids: CASTFQLENEQFF. For the CDR3, the DNA is TGTGCCAGCACCTTCCAATTGGAGAATGAGCAGTTCTTC.

The genes are TRBV18 and TRBJ1-6; no clear D. The CDR3 covers 13 residues. Trimming removed 3 bases from V and 11 bases from J, with 11 bases in between. Looked up from germline, CDR1 is KGHSH and CDR2 is LQKENI. The CDR3 sequence: CASSPSDGAPLHF. For the CDR3, the DNA is TGTGCCAGCTCACCCTCAGATGGGGCACCCCTCCACTTT.

This rearrangement joins TRBV4-1 to TRBJ1-1; D call uncertain. Germline V gene lookup returns CDR1 MGHRA and CDR2 YSYEKL. This CDR3 region has 14 residues. With 4 bases removed from V and 1 base from J, the gap between germline ends came to 10 bases. CDR3 coding DNA: TGCGCCAGCAGCCGGTCTGGGGAGAACACTGAAGCTTTCTTT. Residues: CASSRSGENTEAFF.

This chain connects TRBV7-9 to TRBJ2-3; the D call may be TRBD1 or TRBD2 (5 bases each). Germline CDR1 and CDR2: SEHNR and FQNEAQ (reference sequence). Trimming took 2 bases from V and 5 from J, leaving 20 bases between them. This CDR3 region has 17 residues. The CDR3 sequence: CASSLRGSGRVGDTQYF. The CDR3 bases are TGTGCCAGCAGCTTAAGAGGAAGCGGCAGGGTGGGAGATACGCAGTATTTT.

The V and J genes are TRBV19 and TRBJ2-1; possibly TRBD1 for D (5 bases). Germline lookup yields CDR1 LNHDA and CDR2 SQIVND (reference sequence). V was trimmed by 4 bases and J by 1 base, leaving 8 bases between them. CDR3 length equals 14 residues. CDR3 amino acids: CASSSSGSYNEQFF. Written as DNA, the CDR3 is TGTGCCAGTAGTAGCTCAGGGTCCTACAATGAGCAGTTCTTC.

The chain carries TRBV2 and TRBJ2-5; D ambiguous. Trimming shortened V by 1 base and J by 4 bases, and 13 bases separated the two germline ends. Germline V gene sequence: CDR1 SNHLY, CDR2 FYNNEI. This CDR3 comprises 15 residues. DNA for the CDR3: TGTGCCAGCAGTGAAGGGGCTAGGTCGTCAGAGACCCAGTACTTC. It encodes CASSEGARSSETQYF. Full variable domain (outside the CDR3, taken from reference TRBV2 and TRBJ2-5): EPEVTQTPSHQVTQMGQEVILRCVPISNHLYFYWYRQILGQKVEFLVSFYNNEISEKSEIFDDQFSVERPDGSNFTLKIRSTKLEDSAMYFCASSEGARSSETQYFGPGTRLLVL.

In this sample, this clone turned up a few times. The chain joins TRBV27 to TRBJ1-2; 9 nucleotides align to TRBD1. CDR3 length: 13 amino acids. Germline V lookup: CDR1 MNHEY, CDR2 SMNVEV (reference sequence). V was clipped by 5 bases and J by 9 bases; unmatched bases: 7. CDR3 in amino acids: CASSPGQGGSYTF. DNA for the CDR3: TGTGCCAGCAGTCCGGGACAGGGTGGTAGCTACACCTTC.

The rearrangement uses TRBV9 and TRBJ1-1, with no clear D. CDR1 and CDR2 (germline): SGDLS, YYNGEE. Trimming shortened V by 4 bases and J by 0 bases, and 13 bases separated the two germline ends. The CDR3 totals 15 residues. This chain's CDR3 is CASSSGRQMNTEAFF. The CDR3, as DNA: TGTGCCAGCAGCTCCGGGCGGCAAATGAACACTGAAGCTTTCTTT.

This clone was detected once. The chain uses TRBV14 and TRBJ1-3; D possibly corresponds to TRBD1 (5 bases). The germline V gene encodes CDR1 SGHDN and CDR2 FVKESK. The CDR3 runs 15 residues. Between the trimmed V and J ends, which lost 0 bases and 9 bases, there was a span of 15 bases. The CDR3: CASSQDLLGVGTIYF. The CDR3 nucleotides read TGTGCCAGCAGCCAAGATCTTTTGGGGGTTGGCACCATATATTTT.

CDR3 protein: CASRHEQGRDEQFF. CDR3 nucleotides: TGTGCCAGCAGACACGAACAGGGGAGGGATGAGCAGTTCTTC. The chain recombines TRBV6-5 with TRBJ2-1, with D perhaps assigned TRBD1 or TRBD2 (7 bases each). Trimming removed 6 bases from V and 8 bases from J, with 17 bases in between. Germline assignment: CDR1 MNHEY and CDR2 SVGAGI. The CDR3 has 14 residues.

The CDR3 DNA reads as TGTGCCAGCAGGTTTAGCGGGACGTCCGAAGAAAAACTGTTTTTT. This gives the protein CASRFSGTSEEKLFF. This chain uses TRBV2 with TRBJ1-4; possible D gene TRBD1, 5 bases. Germline CDR1 is SNHLY and CDR2 is FYNNEI. This CDR3 has 15 amino acids. V was clipped by 6 bases and J by 8 bases, with 19 bases between them.

The chain recombines TRBV29-1 with TRBJ1-2; TRBD1 agrees at 7 bases. V shed 2 bases, J shed 1 base, and the junction held 10 bases outside the gene matches. Looked up from germline, CDR1 is SQVTM and CDR2 is ANQGSEA. This CDR3 has 16 amino acids. The CDR3 loop is CSVEWAGGRGNYGYTF. CDR3 coding DNA: TGCAGCGTTGAATGGGCAGGGGGAAGAGGTAACTATGGCTACACCTTC.

J is TRBJ2-3 and V is TRBV15; D is unclear. Trimming took 1 base from V and 2 from J, leaving 16 bases between them. The germline gives CDR1 LNHNV, CDR2 YYDKDF (reference sequence). This CDR3 has 17 residues. The CDR3 nucleotides read TGTGCCACCAGCAGAGTTATTGATAGGGCAGTCACAGATACGCAGTATTTT. Amino acid sequence: CATSRVIDRAVTDTQYF.

This rearrangement joins TRBV12-3 or TRBV12-4 to TRBJ1-1; D ambiguous. Trimming removed 6 bases from V and 7 bases from J, with 12 bases in between. CDR3 length: 12 residues. In DNA form, the CDR3 reads TGTGCCAGCAGCCGTACCACGGGTGAAGCTTTCTTT. Amino acid sequence: CASSRTTGEAFF.

The table lists this clone with a few counts. The rearrangement uses TRBV6-1 and TRBJ1-6, with a tentative D call TRBD1 (6 bases). V lost 1 base to trimming and J lost 5 bases, with 9 bases between them. The CDR3 totals 15 residues. CDR1 MNHNS and CDR2 SASEGT come from the germline V gene. The CDR3 here is CASSEGRTDNSPLHF. For the CDR3, the DNA is TGTGCCAGCAGTGAAGGGAGGACAGATAATTCACCCCTCCACTTT.

The V call is TRBV19, the J call TRBJ1-1, with TRBD1 matching over 8 bases. The V gene's germline CDR1 is LNHDA and CDR2 SQIVND (reference sequence). The junction had 5 bases not matched to a gene; V was cut back by 4 bases and J by 4 bases. The CDR3 consists of 14 residues. Written as DNA, the CDR3 is TGTGCCAGTAGTACCCGACAGGGGTTCACTGAAGCTTTCTTT. Its protein product is CASSTRQGFTEAFF.

The V and J genes are TRBV7-2 and TRBJ1-2, with D perhaps matching TRBD1 (5 bases). The CDR3 length is 14 residues. Germline V CDR1 and CDR2: SGHTA, FQGNSA. V was cut by 1 base and J by 8 bases, with 14 bases left in between. The CDR3 DNA is TGTGCCAGCAGCTTAGAGAGGCAGGGAAGAGGCTACACCTTC. It specifies CASSLERQGRGYTF.

V gene TRBV18 combines with J gene TRBJ2-7; D perhaps matches TRBD1 (6 bases). V was pared by 4 bases and J by 10 bases, with 14 bases between. Germline CDR1 is KGHSH and CDR2 is LQKENI. The CDR3 has 12 residues. CDR3: CASSQGQREQYV. In DNA, the CDR3 is TGTGCCAGCTCACAGGGACAACGGGAACAGTACGTC.

V gene TRBV7-7 combines with J gene TRBJ2-2; 9 positions agree with TRBD1. The CDR3 has 14 amino acids. Per germline, CDR1 SSHAT and CDR2 FNYEAQ (reference sequence). The V and J ends lost 4 bases and 6 bases, in that order; junction bases with no gene match: 3. CDR3 amino acids: CASSSDRGAGELFF. CDR3 sequence (DNA): TGTGCCAGCAGCTCAGACAGGGGGGCCGGGGAGCTGTTTTTT.

This clone has a single count. The chain is built from TRBV2 and TRBJ1-4, with unresolved D. The germline V gene encodes CDR1 SNHLY and CDR2 FYNNEI. There are 14 residues in the CDR3. V lost 6 bases, J lost 0 bases, and 8 bases lay in between. For the CDR3, the DNA is TGTGCCAGCAGGGGTTTCACAACTAATGAAAAACTGTTTTTT. This encodes CASRGFTTNEKLFF.

The J gene is TRBJ2-5, the V gene TRBV4-2; D gene ambiguous. The CDR3 runs to 16 residues. CDR1 is LGHNA and CDR2 is YNFKEQ in the germline V gene. The germline V and J ends were trimmed by 8 bases and 4 bases, with 23 bases remaining between them. The CDR3 protein is CASQQRMTAEVETQYF. The CDR3 nucleotides read TGTGCCAGCCAACAACGGATGACTGCGGAAGTAGAGACCCAGTACTTC.

This clone was counted between two and nine times. V is TRBV7-3 and J is TRBJ2-2; 11 bases are a match to TRBD1. The CDR3 is 15 amino acids. Trimming at V came to 3 bases and at J to 4 bases, leaving 1 base not matched to a gene. Germline-derived CDR1 and CDR2 are SGHTA and FQGTGA. The CDR3 here is CASSFGTGGTGELFF. The CDR3 DNA follows: TGTGCCAGCAGCTTCGGGACAGGGGGCACCGGGGAGCTGTTTTTT.

This clone was seen a single time. The chain links TRBV11-2 to TRBJ1-2; D gene uncertain. Trimming took 5 bases from V and 2 from J, leaving 6 bases between them. Germline CDR1 SGHAT, CDR2 FQNNGV. The CDR3 extends over 12 amino acids. Here the CDR3 reads CASSATNYGYTF. CDR3 sequence (DNA): TGTGCCAGCAGCGCGACCAACTATGGCTACACCTTC.

The chain uses TRBV7-3 and TRBJ2-5; unclear D gene. Trimming took 1 base from V and 5 from J, leaving 8 bases between them. The CDR3 totals 13 residues. The germline V gene has CDR1 SGHTA and CDR2 FQGTGA. Here the CDR3 reads CASSLNSEETQYF. CDR3 nucleotide sequence: TGTGCCAGCAGCTTAAATTCTGAGGAGACCCAGTACTTC. Based on the CDR3 plus reference TRBV7-3 and TRBJ2-5, the full variable domain is GAGVSQTPSNKVTEKGKYVELRCDPISGHTALYWYRQSLGQGPEFLIYFQGTGAADDSGLPNDRFFAVRPEGSVSTLKIQRTERGDSAVYLCASSLNSEETQYFGPGTRLLVL.

The chain recombines TRBV5-6 with TRBJ1-2; D unclear. Germline CDR1 and CDR2: SGHDT and YYEEEE. The CDR3 loop spans 16 amino acids. V was trimmed by 4 bases and J by 7 bases, leaving 23 bases between them. The CDR3 nucleotides read TGTGCCAGCAGCCATTCGGCCACCCGCCGGGTTAGTGGCTACACCTTC. Translated, it gives CASSHSATRRVSGYTF.

This rearrangement joins TRBV6-4 to TRBJ1-1, with a possible D match to TRBD1 (5 bases). Germline lookup yields CDR1 MRHNA and CDR2 SNTAGT. The CDR3 length is 16 residues. V was clipped by 3 bases and J by 1 base, with 15 bases between them. CDR3 nucleotides: TGTGCCAGCAGTGAGAGGGGTGACGGGGCGAACACTGAAGCTTTCTTT. Protein sequence: CASSERGDGANTEAFF.

This chain links TRBV10-2 with TRBJ1-2, with 8 bases aligning to TRBD1. This CDR3 has 13 amino acids. Germline trimming cut 3 bases from V and 6 bases from J; bases unmatched to any gene: 3. CDR1 and CDR2 (germline): WSHSY, SAAADI. Here the CDR3 DNA reads TGCGCCAGCAGTGAAACCAGGGGGCATGGCTACACCTTC. Encoded protein: CASSETRGHGYTF.

The V call is TRBV3-1 (or the pseudogene TRBV3-2), the J call TRBJ1-1; 7 nucleotides match TRBD1. In germline, CDR1 is LGHDT, CDR2 YNNKEL (reference sequence). Unmatched junction bases numbered 8, after V lost 4 bases and J lost 9 bases. This CDR3 comprises 13 residues. The CDR3 region is CASSLTGQEKAFF. The CDR3, as DNA: TGTGCCAGCAGCCTGACAGGGCAGGAAAAAGCTTTCTTT.